This T cell receptor beta chain derives from a study of brain T cells in children with intractable seizures. Germline-derived CDR1 and CDR2 are MNHEY and SVGAGI. The CDR3 extends over 15 amino acids. Trimming removed 7 bases from V and 4 bases from J, with 17 bases in between. TCRdb's copy holds only in-frame clones and misses some; the assay was immunoSEQ multiplex PCR. The data hold a few hundred thousand clones, with 93% observed a single time. Time point specified: blood from clinic visit 5 months post-surgery; TSC patient then seizure free. At least one anti-epileptic drug was given before surgery.

The receptor's source is a boy under two years old with tuberous sclerosis and intractable seizures. The J gene is TRBJ2-1, the V gene TRBV6-5; a possible D gene is TRBD2 (6 bases). The input for sequencing was peripheral blood, taken about 5 months after surgery. As DNA, the CDR3 is TGTGCCAGCACGGAGAGGGCGGGGTCATACAATGAGCAGTTCTTC. Translation gives CASTERAGSYNEQFF.